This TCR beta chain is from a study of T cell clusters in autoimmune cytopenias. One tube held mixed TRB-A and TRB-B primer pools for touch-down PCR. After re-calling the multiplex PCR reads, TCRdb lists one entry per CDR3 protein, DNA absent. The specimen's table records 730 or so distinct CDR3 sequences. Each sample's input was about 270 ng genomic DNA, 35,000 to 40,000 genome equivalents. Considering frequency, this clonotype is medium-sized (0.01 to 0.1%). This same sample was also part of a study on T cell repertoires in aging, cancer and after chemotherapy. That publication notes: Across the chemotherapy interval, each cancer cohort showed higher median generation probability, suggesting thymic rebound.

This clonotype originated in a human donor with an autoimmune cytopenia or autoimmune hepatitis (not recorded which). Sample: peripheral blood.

Here the CDR3 reads CASSLQPQGSFF. This rearrangement joins TRBV12-3 or TRBV12-4 to TRBJ1-1; without DNA, the TCRdb call of TRBD1 cannot be checked. The CDR3 extends over 12 amino acids.